The next 28 T cell receptor beta chains were all read from a single sample in a study of blood T cells in healthy people across ages. Alongside a J-beta primer mix, a sample-barcoded 5' primer served in a second PCR lasting 7 to 11 cycles. TCRdb independently ran MiXCR on the 5' RACE reads; one entry per CDR3 protein. The table lists about 1,500,000 distinct CDR3 sequences, approximately 30% of them singletons. The sequencing input was blood. The receptor set was obtained from a woman aged 25 to 39 in good health.

The sample holds a few counts of this clonotype. This sequence joins TRBV24-1 and TRBJ2-3; no clear D gene. The germline V gene encodes CDR1 KGHDR and CDR2 SFDVKD. Trimming removed 4 bases from V and 3 bases from J, with 13 bases in between. This CDR3 has 15 amino acids. The DNA for the CDR3 is TGTGCCACCAGTGACACCCGACAAGGTACAGATACGCAGTATTTT. Amino acid sequence: CATSDTRQGTDTQYF.

At least ten counts were recorded for this clonotype. This chain's CDR3 is CASSLGTGAVDYEQYF. The CDR3, as DNA: TGCGCCAGCAGCTTGGGGACAGGGGCTGTGGACTACGAGCAGTACTTC. The gene calls are TRBV5-1 and TRBJ2-7, with 9 bases matching TRBD1. This CDR3 has 16 amino acids. Germline V lookup: CDR1 SGHRS, CDR2 YFSETQ. Losses at the gene ends were 0 bases for V and 3 bases for J; bases not matched to a gene: 7.

The V call is TRBV5-1, the J call TRBJ1-2, with 8 bases aligning to TRBD1. The CDR3 is 13 residues long. With 4 bases clipped from V and 6 bases from J, the junction kept 5 bases outside the gene matches. Germline V gene lookup returns CDR1 SGHRS and CDR2 YFSETQ. The CDR3 protein is CASSKGQGDGYTF. The CDR3 nucleotides read TGCGCCAGCAGCAAAGGACAGGGCGATGGCTACACCTTC.

Only a few counts were recorded for this clonotype. The chain carries TRBV12-3 or TRBV12-4 and TRBJ2-3, with 7 bases fitting TRBD2. Trimming cost V 1 base and J 5 bases; bases outside gene matches: 6. This CDR3 spans 15 amino acids. The CDR3 nucleotides are TGTGCCAGCAGTTTAGTCCGGGAGGAGGGAGATACGCAGTATTTT. This gives the protein CASSLVREEGDTQYF.

The rearrangement links TRBV2 to TRBJ2-7; 10 nucleotides agree with TRBD1. The germline CDR1 and CDR2 sequences are SNHLY and FYNNEI. The CDR3 runs to 13 residues. Trimming cost V 7 bases and J 2 bases; bases outside gene matches: 2. The CDR3 nucleotides are TGTGCCAGCAATGGGACAGGGGCCTACGAGCAGTACTTC. Protein product: CASNGTGAYEQYF.

In this sample, this clonotype turned up a few times. Just one base apart from a much larger clone, this may be a read error. The chain carries TRBV5-1 and TRBJ2-5; 10 positions agree with TRBD1. Per the germline V gene, CDR1 is SGHRS and CDR2 is YFSETQ. The CDR3 is 14 amino acids. Trimming at V came to 3 bases and at J to 5 bases, leaving 4 bases not matched to a gene. CDR3 bases: TGCGCCAGCAGCTGGGGACAGGGGAGGGAGACCCAGTACTTC. Its protein is CASSWGQGRETQYF.

V and J are TRBV7-3 and TRBJ2-1; 12 bases are shared with TRBD2. Trimming took 5 bases from V and 9 from J; bases not matched to a gene: 8. Germline V gene data show CDR1 as SGHTA and CDR2 as FQGTGA. The CDR3 extends over 15 amino acids. The CDR3 here is CASSTSSGGASEQFF. The CDR3 DNA follows: TGTGCCAGCAGCACCTCTAGCGGGGGGGCCTCTGAGCAGTTCTTC.

The chain uses TRBV5-5 and TRBJ1-1, with 9 positions matching TRBD1. With 4 bases clipped from V and 5 bases from J, the junction kept 9 bases outside the gene matches. The CDR3 has 15 amino acids. Germline V gene data show CDR1 as SGHKS and CDR2 as YYEKEE (reference sequence). The CDR3 nucleotides are TGTGCCAGCAGCATAGGGACAGGGAGGGGAACTGAAGCTTTCTTT. This sequence encodes CASSIGTGRGTEAFF.

This clonotype showed up just a few times. Given a much more abundant clone one base away, this may be a read error. This chain joins TRBV5-1 and TRBJ2-1; possibly TRBD2 for D (5 bases). The CDR3 loop spans 16 amino acids. The germline gives CDR1 SGHRS, CDR2 YFSETQ. The V end was cut by 0 bases, the J end by 7 bases, with 17 bases between. The CDR3 sequence is CASSLEVVGSWNEQFF. DNA for the CDR3: TGCGCCAGCAGCTTGGAAGTAGTGGGGAGCTGGAATGAGCAGTTCTTC.

DNA for the CDR3: TGTGCCAGCTCACTCACGACAGGGGTAGGCGAGACCCAGTACTTC. Encoded protein: CASSLTTGVGETQYF. The gene calls are TRBV18 and TRBJ2-4, with 8 nucleotides matching TRBD1. The DNA end lines up better with TRBJ2-5; the J call may be wrong. CDR3 length: 15 residues. Germline V gives CDR1 KGHSH, CDR2 LQKENI.

V gene TRBV6-1 combines with J gene TRBJ1-1; 8 positions agree with TRBD1. The CDR3 sequence is 14 residues long. The germline gives CDR1 MNHNS, CDR2 SASEGT. The junction had 10 bases not matched to a gene; V was cut back by 5 bases and J by 8 bases. The CDR3 region has the DNA TGTGCCAGCAGTCCTACGGCAGGGACAGGCGAAGCTTTCTTT. Protein: CASSPTAGTGEAFF.

V usage is TRBV5-5 and J usage is TRBJ2-3, with TRBD2 identical over 7 bases. The germline V gene has CDR1 SGHKS and CDR2 YYEKEE (reference sequence). The CDR3 runs to 18 residues. V shed 0 bases and J 0 bases; nucleotides not matched to a gene: 10. CDR3 DNA sequence: TGTGCCAGCAGCTTGGTATTGTCGGGACTAAAAAGCACAGATACGCAGTATTTT. It encodes CASSLVLSGLKSTDTQYF.

This clonotype was seen only a few times. The CDR3 spells CASSPGASDYGYTF. In nucleotides, the CDR3 is TGTGCCAGCTCACCAGGGGCGAGTGACTATGGCTACACCTTC. The V gene is TRBV18, the J gene TRBJ1-2, with D possibly matching TRBD1 (5 bases). The CDR3 has 14 amino acids. V was cut by 2 bases and J by 3 bases, with 10 bases left in between. Germline CDR1 and CDR2: KGHSH and LQKENI.

The chain links TRBV2 to TRBJ1-5; TRBD1 might be the D (5 bases). The CDR3 runs 13 residues. V lost 2 bases and J 7 bases, leaving 9 bases between the germline ends. Per the germline V gene, CDR1 is SNHLY and CDR2 is FYNNEI. CDR3 protein: CASSERGVQPQHF. In nucleotides, the CDR3 is TGTGCCAGCAGTGAAAGAGGGGTACAGCCCCAGCATTTT.

The J gene is TRBJ2-5, the V gene TRBV6-2 or TRBV6-3; the D is unclear. Germline V lookup: CDR1 MNHEY, CDR2 SVGEGT. With 6 bases removed from V and 1 base from J, the gap between germline ends came to 9 bases. The CDR3 runs 13 residues. Here the CDR3 DNA reads TGTGCCAGCAGGAAGGCTGCCCAAGAGACCCAGTACTTC. Amino acid sequence: CASRKAAQETQYF.

This sequence joins TRBV6-1 and TRBJ1-1; 7 bases are shared with TRBD1. The germline V gene encodes CDR1 MNHNS and CDR2 SASEGT. J was trimmed by 0 bases and V by 3 bases; bases with no gene match: 1. This CDR3 contains 14 residues. The CDR3 sequence is CASSDGTVNTEAFF. The CDR3 DNA follows: TGTGCCAGCAGTGACGGGACAGTGAACACTGAAGCTTTCTTT.

Ten or more counts support this clonotype. V gene TRBV29-1 combines with J gene TRBJ1-2, with D hard to call. This CDR3 contains 11 residues. Looked up from germline, CDR1 is SQVTM and CDR2 is ANQGSEA. The V end was cut by 5 bases, the J end by 4 bases, with 8 bases between. The CDR3 spells CSVLTSYGYTF. In DNA form, the CDR3 reads TGCAGCGTTCTCACTAGCTATGGCTACACCTTC.

The V gene is TRBV24-1, the J gene TRBJ2-3; no firm D call. The germline V gene has CDR1 KGHDR and CDR2 SFDVKD. The CDR3 loop spans 15 amino acids. Trimming took off 4 bases at V and 2 bases at J, with 12 bases between the two ends. CDR3 DNA: TGTGCCACCAGTGACCCCGGGTCCCACACAGATACGCAGTATTTT. It translates to CATSDPGSHTDTQYF.

The gene calls are TRBV27 and TRBJ1-2; 10 bases fit TRBD1. CDR1 is MNHEY, CDR2 SMNVEV, per germline (reference sequence). V was clipped by 2 bases and J by 3 bases; unmatched bases: 6. This CDR3 is 16 amino acids long. The CDR3 protein is CASSLRRDRGDYGYTF. In nucleotides, the CDR3 is TGTGCCAGCAGTTTACGCCGGGACAGGGGAGACTATGGCTACACCTTC.

This clonotype was recorded a few times. The chain combines TRBV3-1 with TRBJ2-5, with unresolved D. Trimming shortened V by 8 bases and J by 1 base, and 17 bases separated the two germline ends. CDR3 size: 15 residues. The germline V gene has CDR1 LGHDT and CDR2 YNNKEL (reference sequence). The CDR3 sequence: CASSRFLGGQETQYF. DNA of the CDR3: TGTGCCAGCTCCCGGTTCCTCGGCGGCCAAGAGACCCAGTACTTC.

This clonotype was observed a single time. This chain links TRBV7-2 with TRBJ2-1; a possible D gene is TRBD2 (5 bases). Trimming took off 9 bases at V and 12 bases at J, with 27 bases between the two ends. The CDR3 is 15 residues long. The germline V gene has CDR1 SGHTA and CDR2 FQGNSA. The CDR3 sequence is CASKLETSGVRGQFF. CDR3 coding DNA: TGTGCCAGTAAGCTTGAAACCAGCGGCGTTCGGGGGCAGTTCTTC.

This clonotype was seen more than once but under ten times. The rearrangement links TRBV6-2 or TRBV6-3 to TRBJ1-5; D is undetermined. Germline values: CDR1 MNHEY, CDR2 SVGEGT. V was clipped by 6 bases and J by 6 bases, with 12 bases between them. The CDR3 length is 13 residues. The CDR3 nucleotides read TGTGCCAGCAGAGATAGGGCTGTTCAGCCCCAGCATTTT. Encoded protein: CASRDRAVQPQHF.

This clonotype was counted once. The V and J genes are TRBV28 and TRBJ2-4; 8 bases line up with TRBD2. With the DNA end fitting TRBJ2-7 better, the J assignment may be wrong. The CDR3 is 13 amino acids. The germline CDR1 and CDR2 sequences are MDHEN and SYDVKM. In DNA form, the CDR3 reads TGTGCCAGCTTCACGGGGGGGTTCTACGAGCAGTACTTC. Protein sequence: CASFTGGFYEQYF.

A few counts support this clonotype. A clone one base away is much larger, so this may be a read error. The CDR3 region is CASSLGLAGTNEQYF. In nucleotides, the CDR3 is TGTGCCAGCAGTTTAGGGCTAGCGGGGACTAATGAGCAGTACTTC. The rearrangement uses TRBV12-3 or TRBV12-4 and TRBJ2-5, with TRBD2 matching 9 bases. The J segment lost 11 bases and the V segment lost 1 base, leaving 11 bases of the junction unmatched. The CDR3 has 15 amino acids.

V gene TRBV5-1 combines with J gene TRBJ2-3; TRBD1 agrees at 9 bases. CDR3 size: 15 residues. The junction had 9 bases not matched to a gene; V was cut back by 4 bases and J by 6 bases. Germline lookup yields CDR1 SGHRS and CDR2 YFSETQ. The CDR3 nucleotides read TGCGCCAGCAGCGGAGACAGGGGGGGATGGGATACGCAGTATTTT. Translating it yields CASSGDRGGWDTQYF.

This chain links TRBV12-3 or TRBV12-4 with TRBJ2-1; D not certain. V was cut by 6 bases and J by 8 bases, with 17 bases left in between. This CDR3 is built from 14 residues. The CDR3 spells CASSLSRPGDEQFF. The CDR3 DNA reads TGTGCCAGCAGCCTCTCCCGACCTGGCGATGAGCAGTTCTTC.

This clonotype was picked up a small number of times. CDR3 sequence: CSVHRALPGNIQYF. CDR3 in DNA: TGCAGCGTTCACCGGGCCCTGCCCGGGAACATTCAGTACTTC. V usage is TRBV29-1 and J usage is TRBJ2-4; D is ambiguous. V was clipped by 5 bases and J by 7 bases, with 18 bases between them. There are 14 residues in the CDR3. Germline lookup yields CDR1 SQVTM and CDR2 ANQGSEA.

The chain recombines TRBV6-5 with TRBJ2-2; D not certain. CDR1 and CDR2 (germline): MNHEY, SVGAGI. Trimming left V 0 bases short and J 8 bases short, with 19 bases between. This CDR3 is built from 17 residues. This CDR3 reads CASSYSVHFKAGGELFF. CDR3 coding DNA: TGTGCCAGCAGTTACTCGGTCCACTTCAAGGCCGGGGGGGAGCTGTTTTTT.